This record concerns one T cell receptor beta chain sequence. Its target is not known. The record originates from a study of T cell responses to AZD1222 COVID-19 vaccine. Study background: Second doses at about 4 or about 12 weeks were pooled.

The CDR3 has 20 residues. Trimming took off 0 bases at V and 1 base at J, with 20 bases between the two ends. Per germline, CDR1 SGHRS and CDR2 YFSETQ. Study-wide findings and caveats: White British ancestry dominated among donors, who included more females, and clonal diversity was possibly underestimated.

Only in-frame clones appear in the TCRdb table, and some are missing; sequencing was by immunoSEQ multiplex PCR. The profile shows roughly 110,000 clones, roughly 88% of them singletons. This TCR was sampled from an adult in good health. This sequence joins TRBV5-1 and TRBJ2-6; no definite D call. The sequencing used peripheral blood, collected on day 0 of AZD1222 vaccination. In DNA form, the CDR3 reads TGCGCCAGCAGCTTGGTGGTAGGCGCGACCTTGGGGTCTGGGGCCAACGTCCTGACTTTC. This translates into CASSLVVGATLGSGANVLTF.